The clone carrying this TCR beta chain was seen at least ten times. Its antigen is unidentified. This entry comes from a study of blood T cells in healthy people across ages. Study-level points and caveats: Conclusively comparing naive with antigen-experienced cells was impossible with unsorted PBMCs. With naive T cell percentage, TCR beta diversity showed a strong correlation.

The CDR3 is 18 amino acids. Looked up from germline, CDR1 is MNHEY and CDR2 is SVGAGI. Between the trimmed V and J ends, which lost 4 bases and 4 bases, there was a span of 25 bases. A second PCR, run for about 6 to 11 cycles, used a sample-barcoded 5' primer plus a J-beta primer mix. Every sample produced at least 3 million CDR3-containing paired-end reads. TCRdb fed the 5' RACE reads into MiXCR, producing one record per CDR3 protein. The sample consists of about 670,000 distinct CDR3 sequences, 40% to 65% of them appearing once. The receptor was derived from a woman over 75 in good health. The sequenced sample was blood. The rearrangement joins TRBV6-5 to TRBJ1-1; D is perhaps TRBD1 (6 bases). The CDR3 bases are TGTGCCAGCAGTTGGGGGCCCCCGGCCCGGGAACGGAGCACTGAAGCTTTCTTT. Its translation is CASSWGPPARERSTEAFF.